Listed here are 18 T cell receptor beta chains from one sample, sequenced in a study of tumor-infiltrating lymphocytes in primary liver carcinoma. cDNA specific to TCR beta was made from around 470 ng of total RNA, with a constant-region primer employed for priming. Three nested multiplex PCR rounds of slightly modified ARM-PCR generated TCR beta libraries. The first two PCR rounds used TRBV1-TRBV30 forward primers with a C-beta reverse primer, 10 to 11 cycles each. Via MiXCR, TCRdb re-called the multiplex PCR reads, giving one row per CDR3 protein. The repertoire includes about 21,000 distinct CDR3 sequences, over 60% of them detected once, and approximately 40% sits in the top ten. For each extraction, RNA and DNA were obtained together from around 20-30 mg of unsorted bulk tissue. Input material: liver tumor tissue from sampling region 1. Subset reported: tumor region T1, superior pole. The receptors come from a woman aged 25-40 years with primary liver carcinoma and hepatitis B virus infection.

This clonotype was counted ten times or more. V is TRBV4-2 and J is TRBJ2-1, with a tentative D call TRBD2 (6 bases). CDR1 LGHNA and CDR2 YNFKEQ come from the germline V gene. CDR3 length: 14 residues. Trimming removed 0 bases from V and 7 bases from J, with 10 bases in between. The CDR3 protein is CASSQEARGNEQFF. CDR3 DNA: TGTGCCAGCAGCCAAGAAGCCCGGGGGAATGAGCAGTTCTTC.

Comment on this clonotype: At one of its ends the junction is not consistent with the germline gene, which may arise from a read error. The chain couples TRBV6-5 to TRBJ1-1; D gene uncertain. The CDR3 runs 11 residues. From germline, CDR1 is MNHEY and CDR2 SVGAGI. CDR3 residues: CASGYGDVTFF. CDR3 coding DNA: TGTGCCAGCGGTTACGGAGATGTAACTTTCTTT.

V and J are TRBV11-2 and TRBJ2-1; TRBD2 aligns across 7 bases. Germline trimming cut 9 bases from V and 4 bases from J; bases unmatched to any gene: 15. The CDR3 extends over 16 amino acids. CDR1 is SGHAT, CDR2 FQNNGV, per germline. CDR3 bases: TGTGCCAGTAGCACCTCTCTAGCGGAAGTATACAATGAGCAGTTCTTC. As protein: CASSTSLAEVYNEQFF.

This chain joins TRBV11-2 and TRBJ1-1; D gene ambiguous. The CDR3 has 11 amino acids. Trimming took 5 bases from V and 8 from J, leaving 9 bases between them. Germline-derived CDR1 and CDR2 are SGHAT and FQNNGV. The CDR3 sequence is CASSLGIEAFF. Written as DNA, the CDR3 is TGTGCCAGCAGCCTTGGGATAGAAGCTTTCTTT.

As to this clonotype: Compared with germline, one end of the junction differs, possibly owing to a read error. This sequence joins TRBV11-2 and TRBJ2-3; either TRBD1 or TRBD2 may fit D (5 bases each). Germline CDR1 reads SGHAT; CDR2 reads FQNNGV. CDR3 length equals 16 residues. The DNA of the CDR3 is TGTGCCAGCAGCCGGACGCGTCCGGGAAGGGGAGATACGCAATATTTT. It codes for CASSRTRPGRGDTQYF.

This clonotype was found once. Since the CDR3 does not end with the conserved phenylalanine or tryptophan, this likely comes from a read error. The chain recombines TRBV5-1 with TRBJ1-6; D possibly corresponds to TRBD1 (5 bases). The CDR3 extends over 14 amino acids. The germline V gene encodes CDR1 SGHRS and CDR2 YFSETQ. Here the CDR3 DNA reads TGCACCAGCAGCCGACATGGGGGACTCTCTGCCCTCCACTAT. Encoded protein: CTSSRHGGLSALHY.

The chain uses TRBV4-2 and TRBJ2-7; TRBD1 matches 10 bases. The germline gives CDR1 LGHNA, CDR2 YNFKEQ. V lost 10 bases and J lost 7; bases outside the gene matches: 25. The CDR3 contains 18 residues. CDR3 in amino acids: CAMSQEHLGQGGPREQYF. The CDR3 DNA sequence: TGTGCCATGAGCCAGGAACACCTAGGACAGGGGGGACCGCGTGAGCAGTACTTC.

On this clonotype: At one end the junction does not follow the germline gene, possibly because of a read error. CDR3 amino acids: CASRYPGGYDKLFF. The CDR3 coding sequence is TGTGCCAGCAGGTATCCGGGCGGGTATGATAAACTGTTTTTT. The V call is TRBV28, the J call TRBJ1-4; D is unresolved. The CDR3 has 14 amino acids. Germline loops: CDR1 MDHEN, CDR2 SYDVKM.

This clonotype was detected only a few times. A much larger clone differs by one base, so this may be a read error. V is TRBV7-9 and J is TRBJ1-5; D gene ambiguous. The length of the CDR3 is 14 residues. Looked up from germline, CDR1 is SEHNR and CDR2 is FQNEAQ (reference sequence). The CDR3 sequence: CASSLGNSSQPQHF. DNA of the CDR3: TGTGCCAGCAGCCTCGGGAATAGCAGTCAGCCCCAGCATTTT.

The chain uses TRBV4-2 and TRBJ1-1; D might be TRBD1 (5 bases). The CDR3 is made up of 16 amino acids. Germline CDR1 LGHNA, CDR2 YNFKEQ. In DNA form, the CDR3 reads TGTGCTAACAACCCCGTCGAGGGGAGAGGGAACACTGAAGCTTTCTTT. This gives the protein CANNPVEGRGNTEAFF.

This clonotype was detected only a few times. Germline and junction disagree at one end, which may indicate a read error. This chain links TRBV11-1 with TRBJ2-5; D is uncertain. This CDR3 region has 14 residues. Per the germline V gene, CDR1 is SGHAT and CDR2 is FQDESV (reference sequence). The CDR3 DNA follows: TGTGCCAGTAGCTTAGCAGTGCGCGAAGAGACACAGTACTTC. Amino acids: CASSLAVREETQYF.

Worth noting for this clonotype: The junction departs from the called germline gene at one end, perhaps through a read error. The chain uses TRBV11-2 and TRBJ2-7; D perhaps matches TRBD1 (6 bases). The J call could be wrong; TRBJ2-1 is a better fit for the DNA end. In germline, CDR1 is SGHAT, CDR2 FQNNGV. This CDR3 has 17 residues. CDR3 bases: TGTGGCAGCAACTTAGGCTTCGGGACACCCAGCTCCTACGAGCAGTTCTTC. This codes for CGSNLGFGTPSSYEQFF.

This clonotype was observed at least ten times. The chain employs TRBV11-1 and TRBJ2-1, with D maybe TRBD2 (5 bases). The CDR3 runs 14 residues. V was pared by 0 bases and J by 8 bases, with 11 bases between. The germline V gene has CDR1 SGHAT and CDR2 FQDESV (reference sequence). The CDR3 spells CASSLAEDGDEQFF. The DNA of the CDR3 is TGTGCCAGCAGCTTAGCGGAAGACGGGGATGAGCAGTTCTTC.

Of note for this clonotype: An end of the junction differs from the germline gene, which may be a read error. CDR3: CAGSARDKGCKRWSSTEAFF. CDR3 bases: TGTGCCGGCAGCGCTCGGGACAAGGGGTGCAAGAGGTGGAGTAGCACTGAAGCTTTCTTT. The chain uses TRBV11-2 and TRBJ1-1, with D maybe TRBD1 (6 bases). Germline CDR1 and CDR2: SGHAT and FQNNGV. CDR3 length: 20 residues. Drawing the rest from reference TRBV11-2 and TRBJ1-1, the complete variable domain is EAGVAQSPRYKIIEKRQSVAFWCNPISGHATLYWYQQILGQGPKLLIQFQNNGVVDDSQLPKDRFSAERLKGVDSTLKIQPAKLEDSAVYLCAGSARDKGCKRWSSTEAFFGQGTRLTVV.

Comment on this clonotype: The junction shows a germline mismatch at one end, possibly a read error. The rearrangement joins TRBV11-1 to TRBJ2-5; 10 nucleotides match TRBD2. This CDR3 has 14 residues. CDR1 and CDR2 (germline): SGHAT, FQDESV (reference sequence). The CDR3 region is CTSSLAGGEETQYF. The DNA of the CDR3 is TGTACCAGCAGCTTAGCGGGGGGCGAAGAGACCCAGTACTTC.

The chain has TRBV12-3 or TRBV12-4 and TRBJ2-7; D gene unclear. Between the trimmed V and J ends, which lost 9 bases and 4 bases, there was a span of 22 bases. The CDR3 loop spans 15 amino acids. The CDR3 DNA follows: TGTGCCAGGCTACAATCCGGTACACATTGTTACGAGCAGTACTTC. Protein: CARLQSGTHCYEQYF.

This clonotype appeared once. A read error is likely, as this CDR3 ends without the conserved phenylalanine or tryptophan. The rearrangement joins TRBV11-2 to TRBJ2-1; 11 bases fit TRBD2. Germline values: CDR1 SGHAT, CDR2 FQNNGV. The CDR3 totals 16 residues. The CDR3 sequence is CASSSSLAGGYNGQFL. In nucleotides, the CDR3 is TGTGCCAGCAGCAGCTCTCTAGCGGGAGGATACAATGGGCAGTTCCTC.

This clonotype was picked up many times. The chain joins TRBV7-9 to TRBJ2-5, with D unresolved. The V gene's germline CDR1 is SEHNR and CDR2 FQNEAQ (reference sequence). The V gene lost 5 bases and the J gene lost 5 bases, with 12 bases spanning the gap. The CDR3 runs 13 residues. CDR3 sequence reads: CASSLLYRETQYF. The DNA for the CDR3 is TGTGCCAGCAGCCTCCTTTATCGGGAGACCCAGTACTTC.